Each of the 9 T cell receptor beta chains below was sequenced from the same sample in a study of cytomegalovirus exposure and HLA in healthy donors. The primer mix had 60 Vbeta and 13 Jbeta primers. The assay was immunoSEQ multiplex PCR, and TCRdb's table has in-frame clones only and misses some. The profile shows 100,000 or so clones, roughly three quarters of them singletons. The sample was PBMCs. These receptors all stem from a man aged 25 to 40 in good health and CMV-seronegative.

The chain is built from TRBV28 and TRBJ2-5; 12 positions match TRBD1. This CDR3 is built from 17 residues. J lost 5 bases, V lost 6 bases, and 13 bases had no gene match. Germline assignment: CDR1 MDHEN and CDR2 SYDVKM. Written as DNA, the CDR3 is TGTGCCAGCAGCCTCGAATGGGGACAGGGGGCGGGGGAGACCCAGTACTTC. Translated, it gives CASSLEWGQGAGETQYF.

The chain employs TRBV4-3 and TRBJ2-7; D gene unclear. Germline values: CDR1 LGHNA, CDR2 YSLEER. With 1 base removed from V and 3 bases from J, the gap between germline ends came to 7 bases. The CDR3 is 13 amino acids. This chain's CDR3 is CASSQVYGYEQYF. In nucleotides, the CDR3 is TGCGCCAGCAGCCAAGTATACGGCTACGAGCAGTACTTC.

The chain joins TRBV7-2 to TRBJ2-5, with 11 positions matching TRBD1. With V trimmed by 4 bases and J by 5 bases, 0 bases remained unmatched. CDR3 length: 13 residues. Germline lookup yields CDR1 SGHTA and CDR2 FQGNSA. DNA of the CDR3: TGTGCCAGCAGCTGGGACAGGGGGGAGACCCAGTACTTC. Translating it yields CASSWDRGETQYF.

The J gene is TRBJ2-5, the V gene TRBV30; maybe TRBD1 (7 bases). The V and J ends lost 3 bases and 6 bases respectively, with 14 bases between them. Per the germline V gene, CDR1 is GTSNPN and CDR2 is SVGIG (reference sequence). CDR3 length: 13 amino acids. The CDR3, as DNA: TGTGCCTGGAGAGAGACAGGGAGGAAGACCCAGTACTTC. This encodes CAWRETGRKTQYF.

The CDR3 sequence is CASSPRDSAYEQYF. In nucleotides, the CDR3 is TGTGCCAGCAGCCCCCGGGACAGCGCCTACGAGCAGTACTTC. The V call is TRBV7-2, the J call TRBJ2-7, with 7 bases matching TRBD1. V lost 5 bases to trimming and J lost 2 bases; unmatched junction nucleotides: 6. The length of the CDR3 is 14 residues. Germline lookup yields CDR1 SGHTA and CDR2 FQGNSA.

A note on this clone: Within the sample, other DNA sequences also encode this same CDR3. The V gene is TRBV7-2, the J gene TRBJ1-1; maybe TRBD1 (5 bases). Trimming removed 1 base at V and 4 bases at J, with 10 bases between. Germline CDR1 and CDR2: SGHTA and FQGNSA. CDR3 length: 14 residues. This CDR3 reads CASSLGGGGTEAFF. Written as DNA, the CDR3 is TGTGCCAGCAGCTTAGGCGGGGGTGGCACTGAAGCTTTCTTT.

The V and J genes are TRBV28 and TRBJ2-7; D possibly corresponds to TRBD1 (6 bases). The V gene's germline CDR1 is MDHEN and CDR2 SYDVKM. V lost 2 bases to trimming and J lost 2 bases, with 10 bases between them. The CDR3 is made up of 14 amino acids. Written as DNA, the CDR3 is TGTGCCAGCAGTTTAACAGGGTACACCTACGAGCAGTACTTC. It encodes CASSLTGYTYEQYF.

V is TRBV29-1 and J is TRBJ1-2, with TRBD1 matching over 7 bases. V dropped 4 bases and J dropped 2; count of bases not matched to a gene: 10. The CDR3 runs to 15 residues. Per germline, CDR1 SQVTM and CDR2 ANQGSEA. The DNA of the CDR3 is TGCAGCGTTGCCCTCGGGACAGCTATGAACTATGGCTACACCTTC. Translation: CSVALGTAMNYGYTF.

This rearrangement joins TRBV30 to TRBJ1-6; D not certain. The V and J ends lost 2 bases and 5 bases respectively, with 10 bases between them. Germline V gives CDR1 GTSNPN, CDR2 SVGIG (reference sequence). The CDR3 is 14 amino acids. The CDR3 protein is CAWSREGNNSPLHF. The CDR3 nucleotides read TGTGCCTGGAGTCGTGAGGGAAATAATTCACCCCTCCACTTT.